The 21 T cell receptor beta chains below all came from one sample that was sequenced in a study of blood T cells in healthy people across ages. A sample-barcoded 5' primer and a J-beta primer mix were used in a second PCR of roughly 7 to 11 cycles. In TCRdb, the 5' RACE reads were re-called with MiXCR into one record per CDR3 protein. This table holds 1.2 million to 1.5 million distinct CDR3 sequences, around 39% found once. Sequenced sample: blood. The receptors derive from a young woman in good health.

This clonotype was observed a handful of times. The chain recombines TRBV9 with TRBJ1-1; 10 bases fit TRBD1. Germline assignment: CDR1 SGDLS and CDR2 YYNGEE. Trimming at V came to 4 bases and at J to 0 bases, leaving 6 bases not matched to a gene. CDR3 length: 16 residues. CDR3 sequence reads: CASSPGQGQVNTEAFF. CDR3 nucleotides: TGTGCCAGCAGCCCGGGACAGGGGCAAGTGAACACTGAAGCTTTCTTT.

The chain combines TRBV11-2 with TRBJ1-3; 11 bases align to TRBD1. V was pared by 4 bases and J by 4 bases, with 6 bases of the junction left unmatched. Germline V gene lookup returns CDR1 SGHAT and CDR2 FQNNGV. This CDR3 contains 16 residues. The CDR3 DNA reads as TGTGCCAGCAGCTCCGGGACAGGGGGTGTCGGAAACACCATATATTTT. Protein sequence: CASSSGTGGVGNTIYF.

The CDR3 nucleotides are TGTGCCAGCAGTTACTGGGGGGGAAAGGGTAACAATCAGCCCCAGCATTTT. Amino acid sequence: CASSYWGGKGNNQPQHF. This chain uses TRBV6-6 with TRBJ1-5; TRBD1 is a possible D gene (5 bases). Trimming removed 1 base at V and 3 bases at J, with 16 bases between. The germline gives CDR1 MNHNY, CDR2 SVGAGI (reference sequence). There are 17 residues in the CDR3.

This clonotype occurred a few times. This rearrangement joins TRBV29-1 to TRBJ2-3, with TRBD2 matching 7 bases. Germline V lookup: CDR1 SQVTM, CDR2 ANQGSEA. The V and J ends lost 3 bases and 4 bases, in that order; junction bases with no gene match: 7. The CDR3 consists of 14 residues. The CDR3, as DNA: TGCAGCGTTGATCGCGGGAGAGGTCCAGATACGCAGTATTTT. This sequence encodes CSVDRGRGPDTQYF.

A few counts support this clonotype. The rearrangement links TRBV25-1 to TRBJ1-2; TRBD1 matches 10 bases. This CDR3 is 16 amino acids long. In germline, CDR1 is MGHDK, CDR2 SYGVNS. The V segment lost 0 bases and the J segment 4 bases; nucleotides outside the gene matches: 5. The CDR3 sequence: CASSEYSGQGIYGYTF. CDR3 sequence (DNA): TGTGCCAGCAGTGAATACTCGGGACAGGGGATCTATGGCTACACCTTC.

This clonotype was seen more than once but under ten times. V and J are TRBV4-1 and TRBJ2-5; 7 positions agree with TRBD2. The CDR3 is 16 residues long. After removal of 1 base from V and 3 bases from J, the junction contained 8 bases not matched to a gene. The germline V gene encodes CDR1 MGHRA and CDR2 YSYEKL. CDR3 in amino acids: CASSQADGLVEETQYF. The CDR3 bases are TGCGCCAGCAGCCAAGCCGACGGACTAGTCGAAGAGACCCAGTACTTC.

The CDR3 region has the DNA TGCGCCAGCAGCGCCACCGGGACGGAGAACACTGAAGCTTTCTTT. This encodes CASSATGTENTEAFF. The chain employs TRBV5-1 and TRBJ1-1; tentative D call: TRBD1 (5 bases). CDR1 and CDR2 (germline): SGHRS, YFSETQ. Trimming shortened V by 4 bases and J by 1 base, and 14 bases separated the two germline ends. CDR3 length equals 15 residues.

CDR3 region: CASTTIPGTETQYF. CDR3 in DNA: TGTGCCAGCACCACAATCCCAGGGACAGAGACCCAGTACTTC. This rearrangement joins TRBV11-2 to TRBJ2-5, with D perhaps given as TRBD1 or TRBD2 (5 bases each). V dropped 7 bases and J dropped 4 bases, with 16 bases sitting between them. This CDR3 comprises 14 residues. From germline, CDR1 is SGHAT and CDR2 FQNNGV.

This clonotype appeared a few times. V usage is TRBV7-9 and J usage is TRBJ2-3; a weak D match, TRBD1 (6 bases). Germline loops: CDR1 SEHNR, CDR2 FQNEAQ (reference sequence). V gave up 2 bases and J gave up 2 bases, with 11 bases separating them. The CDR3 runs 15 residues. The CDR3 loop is CASSLLGQNTDTQYF. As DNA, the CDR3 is TGTGCCAGCAGCTTACTTGGACAGAACACAGATACGCAGTATTTT.

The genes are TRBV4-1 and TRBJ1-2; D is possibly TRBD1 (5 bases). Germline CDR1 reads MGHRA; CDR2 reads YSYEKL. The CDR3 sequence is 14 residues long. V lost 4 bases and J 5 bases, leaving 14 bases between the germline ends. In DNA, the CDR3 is TGCGCCAGCAGCCGACAAACGGCAGGGTATGGCTACACCTTC. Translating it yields CASSRQTAGYGYTF.

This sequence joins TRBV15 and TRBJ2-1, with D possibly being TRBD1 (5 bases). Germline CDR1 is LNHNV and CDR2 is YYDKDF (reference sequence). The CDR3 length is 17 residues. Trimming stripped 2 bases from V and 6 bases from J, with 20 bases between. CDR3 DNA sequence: TGTGCCACCAGCAGAAGACCAGGGCTTAAGGTTTTCAATGAGCAGTTCTTC. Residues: CATSRRPGLKVFNEQFF.

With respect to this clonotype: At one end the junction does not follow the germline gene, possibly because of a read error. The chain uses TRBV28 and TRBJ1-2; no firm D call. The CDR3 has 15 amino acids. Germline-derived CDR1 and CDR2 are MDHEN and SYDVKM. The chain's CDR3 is CASSFEGAIDYGYTF. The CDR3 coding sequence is TGCGCCAGCAGTTTTGAGGGAGCCATTGACTATGGCTACACCTTC.

CDR3 sequence: CASSYNGGVAQYF. The CDR3 nucleotides read TGTGCCAGCAGTTACAACGGGGGTGTCGCGCAGTATTTT. This sequence joins TRBV12-3 or TRBV12-4 and TRBJ2-3; D may be TRBD2 (6 bases). V was trimmed by 4 bases and J by 10 bases, leaving 15 bases between them. The CDR3 runs to 13 residues.

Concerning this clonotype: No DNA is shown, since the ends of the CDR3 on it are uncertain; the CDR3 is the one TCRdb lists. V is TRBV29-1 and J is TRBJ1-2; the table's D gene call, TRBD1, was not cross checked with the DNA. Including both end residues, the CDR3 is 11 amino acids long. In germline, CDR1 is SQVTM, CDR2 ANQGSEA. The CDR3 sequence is CSGGGDYGCTF.

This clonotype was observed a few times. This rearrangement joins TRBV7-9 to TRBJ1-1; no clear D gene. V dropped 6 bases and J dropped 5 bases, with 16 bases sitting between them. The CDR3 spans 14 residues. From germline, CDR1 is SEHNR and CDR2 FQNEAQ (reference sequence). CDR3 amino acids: CASRLAYMPTEAFF. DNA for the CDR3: TGTGCCAGCAGGCTAGCTTACATGCCAACTGAAGCTTTCTTT.

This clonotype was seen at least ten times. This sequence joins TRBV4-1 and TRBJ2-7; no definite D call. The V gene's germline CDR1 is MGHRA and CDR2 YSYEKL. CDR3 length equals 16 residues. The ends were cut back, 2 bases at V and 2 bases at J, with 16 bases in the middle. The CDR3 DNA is TGCGCCAGCAGCCAAAGCCGGACGAACCAACCCTACGAGCAGTACTTC. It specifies CASSQSRTNQPYEQYF.

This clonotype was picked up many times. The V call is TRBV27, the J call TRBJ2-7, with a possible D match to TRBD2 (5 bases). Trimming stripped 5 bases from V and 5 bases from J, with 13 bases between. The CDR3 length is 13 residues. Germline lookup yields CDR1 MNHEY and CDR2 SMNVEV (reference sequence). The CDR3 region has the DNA TGTGCCAGCAGTCCGAGCGGATGGGACGAGCAGTACTTC. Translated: CASSPSGWDEQYF.

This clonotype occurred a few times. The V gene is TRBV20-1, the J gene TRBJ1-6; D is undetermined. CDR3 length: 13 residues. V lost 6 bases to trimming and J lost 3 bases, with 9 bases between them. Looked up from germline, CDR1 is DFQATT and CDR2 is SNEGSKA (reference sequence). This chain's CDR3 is CSARTHYNSPLHF. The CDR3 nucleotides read TGCAGTGCCAGGACCCACTATAATTCACCCCTCCACTTT.

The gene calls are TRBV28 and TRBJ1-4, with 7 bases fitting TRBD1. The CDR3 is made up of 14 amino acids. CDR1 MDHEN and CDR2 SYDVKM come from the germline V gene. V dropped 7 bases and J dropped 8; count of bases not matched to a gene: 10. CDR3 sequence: CASKSQGEGEKLFF. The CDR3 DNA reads TGTGCCAGCAAATCCCAGGGGGAGGGAGAAAAACTGTTTTTT.

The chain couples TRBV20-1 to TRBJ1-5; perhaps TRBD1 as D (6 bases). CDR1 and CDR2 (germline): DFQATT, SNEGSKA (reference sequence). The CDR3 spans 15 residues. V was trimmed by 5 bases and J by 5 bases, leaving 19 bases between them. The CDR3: CSAGPGAATDQPQHF. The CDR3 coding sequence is TGCAGTGCTGGGCCGGGGGCAGCTACCGATCAGCCCCAGCATTTT.

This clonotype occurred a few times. The DNA for the CDR3 is TGTGCCAGCAGCCCTAGTGGAAGGCGGGACGAGCAGTACTTC. Translation gives CASSPSGRRDEQYF. This chain links TRBV3-1 with TRBJ2-7; D perhaps matches TRBD2 (5 bases). CDR3 length equals 14 residues. Trimming took off 4 bases at V and 5 bases at J, with 15 bases between the two ends. Germline loops: CDR1 LGHDT, CDR2 YNNKEL (reference sequence).